These T cell receptor beta chains were read from a single sample in a study of blood T cell repertoires in COVID-19. Produced via immunoSEQ multiplex PCR; TCRdb's table is partial and in-frame only. There are 220,000 or so clones in the sample; more than 65% occur only once, and 3% to 3.5% lies in the top ten. What was sequenced was peripheral blood. Every receptor here comes from a woman aged 25 to 39 who had recovered from COVID-19. The CDR3 runs from the conserved cysteine through the conserved F or W. D genes are given only for firm matches. Clone size is shown for a subset of rows, as once, few, many or a class of expanded clone.

d_gene: .
v_gene: TRBV9
abundance: once
j_gene: TRBJ2-7
CDR3aa: CASSVAPMPAEGEQYF
CDR3nt: TGTGCCAGCAGCGTAGCTCCGATGCCAGCCGAGGGCGAGCAGTACTTC

d_gene: TRBD1
v_gene: TRBV7-9
abundance: .
j_gene: TRBJ1-2
CDR3aa: CASSQGANYGYTF
CDR3nt: TGTGCCAGCAGCCAGGGGGCTAACTATGGCTACACCTTC

d_gene: TRBD2
v_gene: TRBV5-1
abundance: .
j_gene: TRBJ2-7
CDR3aa: CASSTSGTSANYEQYF
CDR3nt: TGCGCCAGCAGCACGTCCGGGACTAGCGCCAACTACGAGCAGTACTTC

d_gene: .
v_gene: TRBV28
abundance: few
j_gene: TRBJ2-6
CDR3aa: CASSRLGFSGANVLTF
CDR3nt: TGTGCCAGCAGTCGACTCGGATTCTCTGGGGCCAACGTCCTGACTTTC

d_gene: .
v_gene: TRBV7-8
abundance: .
j_gene: TRBJ2-7
CDR3aa: CASRNTGYSLFQYF
CDR3nt: TGTGCCAGCAGGAACACAGGGTATTCCTTATTTCAGTACTTC

d_gene: TRBD2
v_gene: TRBV2
abundance: .
j_gene: TRBJ2-7
CDR3aa: CASRPRTSGPYEQYF
CDR3nt: TGTGCCAGCAGACCGAGGACTAGCGGACCCTACGAGCAGTACTTC

d_gene: TRBD1
v_gene: TRBV6-1
abundance: once
j_gene: TRBJ2-7
CDR3aa: CASSEFLRDRDYEQYF
CDR3nt: TGTGCCAGCAGTGAATTCCTCCGGGACAGGGACTACGAGCAGTACTTC

d_gene: .
v_gene: TRBV5-4
abundance: once
j_gene: TRBJ2-1
CDR3aa: CASSLVLASYNEQFF
CDR3nt: TGTGCCAGCAGCTTAGTATTAGCCTCCTACAATGAGCAGTTCTTC

d_gene: .
v_gene: TRBV6-5
abundance: .
j_gene: TRBJ1-6
CDR3aa: CASSYDTAWDSPLHF
CDR3nt: TGTGCCAGCAGTTACGACACAGCATGGGATTCACCCCTCCACTTT

d_gene: .
v_gene: TRBV2
abundance: .
j_gene: TRBJ1-1
CDR3aa: CASSSQGLNTEAFF
CDR3nt: TGTGCCAGCAGCTCACAGGGTCTGAACACTGAAGCTTTCTTT

d_gene: .
v_gene: TRBV18
abundance: .
j_gene: TRBJ1-1
CDR3aa: CASSPPGGRDTEAFF
CDR3nt: TGTGCCAGCTCACCACCGGGAGGGCGTGACACTGAAGCTTTCTTT

d_gene: TRBD1
v_gene: TRBV6-5
abundance: .
j_gene: TRBJ2-1
CDR3aa: CASSVSPGQGNEQFF
CDR3nt: TGTGCCAGCAGCGTATCCCCGGGACAGGGAAATGAGCAGTTCTTC

d_gene: TRBD2
v_gene: TRBV7-9
abundance: .
j_gene: TRBJ2-3
CDR3aa: CASSPEAGAPTDTQYF
CDR3nt: TGTGCCAGCAGCCCGGAAGCGGGAGCGCCCACAGATACGCAGTATTTT

d_gene: TRBD2
v_gene: TRBV3-1/TRBV3-2
abundance: .
j_gene: TRBJ2-2
CDR3aa: CASSQEAETGGLNTGELFF
CDR3nt: TGTGCCAGCAGCCAAGAAGCAGAGACGGGGGGGCTCAACACCGGGGAGCTGTTTTTT

d_gene: TRBD1
v_gene: TRBV18
abundance: .
j_gene: TRBJ2-7
CDR3aa: CASSPNRIRTGGSYEQYF
CDR3nt: TGTGCCAGCTCACCAAATCGAATTCGGACAGGGGGATCCTACGAGCAGTACTTC

d_gene: .
v_gene: TRBV7-3
abundance: few
j_gene: TRBJ2-2
CDR3aa: CASSLTLRTGELFF
CDR3nt: TGTGCCAGCAGCTTAACGTTGCGCACCGGGGAGCTGTTTTTT

d_gene: TRBD1
v_gene: TRBV5-1
abundance: .
j_gene: TRBJ2-7
CDR3aa: CASSLDLRGPYEQYF
CDR3nt: TGCGCCAGCAGCTTGGATTTAAGGGGGCCCTACGAGCAGTACTTC

d_gene: .
v_gene: TRBV5-1
abundance: .
j_gene: TRBJ1-5
CDR3aa: CASSLGHNQPQHF
CDR3nt: TGCGCCAGCAGCTTGGGACATAATCAGCCCCAGCATTTT

d_gene: TRBD2
v_gene: TRBV5-1
abundance: .
j_gene: TRBJ2-1
CDR3aa: CASSLGYVGGPIEQFF
CDR3nt: TGCGCCAGCAGCTTGGGGTACGTGGGAGGGCCGATTGAGCAGTTCTTC

d_gene: TRBD1
v_gene: TRBV3-1/TRBV3-2
abundance: once
j_gene: TRBJ1-5
CDR3aa: CASSQGTGGNQPQHF
CDR3nt: TGTGCCAGCAGCCAAGGGACAGGGGGCAATCAGCCCCAGCATTTT

d_gene: .
v_gene: TRBV28
abundance: .
j_gene: TRBJ2-5
CDR3aa: CASSFRQGYQETQYF
CDR3nt: TGTGCCAGCAGTTTTAGGCAGGGCTACCAAGAGACCCAGTACTTC

d_gene: .
v_gene: TRBV9
abundance: few
j_gene: TRBJ2-5
CDR3aa: CASSPGQIQETQYF
CDR3nt: TGTGCCAGCAGCCCCGGACAGATCCAAGAGACCCAGTACTTC

d_gene: .
v_gene: TRBV10-2
abundance: once
j_gene: TRBJ2-5
CDR3aa: CASSGSGGNSIETQYF
CDR3nt: TGCGCCAGCAGCGGTTCAGGCGGGAACTCTATCGAGACCCAGTACTTC

d_gene: TRBD1
v_gene: TRBV19
abundance: .
j_gene: TRBJ2-1
CDR3aa: CASSIQGADEQFF
CDR3nt: TGTGCCAGTAGTATACAGGGGGCTGATGAGCAGTTCTTC

d_gene: .
v_gene: TRBV9
abundance: .
j_gene: TRBJ1-2
CDR3aa: CASSVDLGLSYGYTF
CDR3nt: TGTGCCAGCAGCGTAGATTTGGGACTCAGCTATGGCTACACCTTC

d_gene: .
v_gene: TRBV6-1
abundance: few
j_gene: TRBJ1-5
CDR3aa: CASSELGTRNQPQHF
CDR3nt: TGTGCCAGCAGTGAACTTGGGACACGAAATCAGCCCCAGCATTTT

d_gene: .
v_gene: TRBV28
abundance: .
j_gene: TRBJ1-6
CDR3aa: CASSLNLGGPLRRGTPLHF
CDR3nt: TGTGCCAGCAGTTTAAATCTGGGGGGGCCCCTGAGACGTGGGACACCCCTCCACTTT

d_gene: .
v_gene: TRBV9
abundance: once
j_gene: TRBJ1-2
CDR3aa: CASSPQDSNYGYTF
CDR3nt: TGTGCCAGCAGCCCGCAGGACAGCAACTATGGCTACACCTTC

d_gene: TRBD1
v_gene: TRBV5-1
abundance: few
j_gene: TRBJ1-3
CDR3aa: CASSIDRGSGNTIYF
CDR3nt: TGCGCCAGCAGCATAGACAGGGGGTCCGGAAACACCATATATTTT

d_gene: .
v_gene: TRBV13
abundance: .
j_gene: TRBJ1-1
CDR3aa: CASSLGGPNQAFF
CDR3nt: TGTGCCAGCAGCTTAGGTGGGCCCAATCAAGCTTTCTTT

d_gene: TRBD1
v_gene: TRBV7-9
abundance: .
j_gene: TRBJ2-5
CDR3aa: CASSMGQGETQYF
CDR3nt: TGTGCCAGCAGCATGGGACAGGGGGAGACCCAGTACTTC

d_gene: TRBD1
v_gene: TRBV19
abundance: .
j_gene: TRBJ2-7
CDR3aa: CASSTRERTGDTYEQYF
CDR3nt: TGTGCCAGTAGTACCAGAGAAAGGACAGGGGATACCTACGAGCAGTACTTC

d_gene: .
v_gene: TRBV18
abundance: .
j_gene: TRBJ1-1
CDR3aa: CASSPLPGHNTEAFF
CDR3nt: TGTGCCAGCTCACCACTGCCGGGACACAACACTGAAGCTTTCTTT